This T cell receptor beta chain was recovered during a study of metastatic and nonmetastatic thyroid tumors. This CDR3 comprises 13 residues. Germline CDR1 reads DFQATT; CDR2 reads SNEGSKA (reference sequence). V lost 5 bases, J lost 2 bases, and 5 bases stayed unmatched. All patients were treatment-naive before thyroid surgery. TCRdb recomputed clones from the PCR reads via MiXCR. Of about 48,000 clones detected, about 20% appear once; the ten largest clones hold about 3.8%. Material for sequencing was blood. This chain connects TRBV20-1 to TRBJ2-7; 8 bases line up with TRBD2. This TCR was sampled from a male donor with papillary thyroid cancer or a benign thyroid nodule (not recorded which). Some clones in this sample may be carry-over from other donors' samples. CDR3 residues: CSALGRGAYEQYF. The CDR3 DNA sequence: TGCAGTGCTCTGGGGCGGGGGGCCTACGAGCAGTACTTC.